The clone carrying this TCR beta chain was picked up many times. Looked up from germline, CDR1 is SQVTM and CDR2 is ANQGSEA. Losses at the gene ends were 6 bases for V and 3 bases for J; bases not matched to a gene: 11. This CDR3 is 14 amino acids long. The sample belongs to a study of T cells after yellow fever vaccination. Study information: Fractions low in cell number were prepared with SMART-Seq v4 Ultra Low Input.

TCRdb processed the 5' RACE reads anew with MiXCR; each CDR3 protein has one entry. The sample has 300,000 to 450,000 distinct CDR3 sequences; under 7.5% are singletons. The genes are TRBV29-1 and TRBJ2-7; 7 nucleotides agree with TRBD1. The receptor's source is a man aged 25 to 40 who received the YFV17D yellow fever vaccine. The sequences come from PBMCs, collected 5 days after the yellow fever booster vaccination. This CDR3 is CSVQGTDTLYEQYF. The CDR3 coding sequence is TGCAGCGTGCAAGGGACAGACACCCTCTACGAGCAGTACTTC.